The 16 T cell receptor beta chains below were found in one sample sequenced in a study of shared clonotypes between healthy human individuals (TCRdb year 2020). Library creation used the immunoSEQ multiplex PCR assay. The source is immuneACCESS, and TCRdb retained only in-frame sequences with V and J called. Part of the clones is not carried over; for the studies checked, unresolved V genes explain less than half of this, and the remainder is unexplained. The sample contains about 1,800,000 clones, approximately 95% of them found a single time. The ten largest clones represent around 1% of the sample. CD8 naive samples were CD45RO-negative cells positively selected for CCR7, giving a CD45RA+CCR7+ population that excluded TemRA cells. The sample consisted of naive CD8+ T cells sorted from blood. The sample's cell subset or site label, decoded: CD45RA+CCR7+. These receptors all come from a young man in good health.

The chain uses TRBV9 and TRBJ1-1, with D unclear. V was pared by 3 bases and J by 5 bases, with 8 bases between. The CDR3 extends over 12 amino acids. Germline V gene lookup returns CDR1 SGDLS and CDR2 YYNGEE. Here the CDR3 reads CASSGLSTEAFF. CDR3 nucleotide sequence: TGTGCCAGCAGCGGACTGTCAACTGAAGCTTTCTTT.

This rearrangement joins TRBV7-3 to TRBJ2-2, with D possibly matching TRBD1 (5 bases). CDR1 SGHTA and CDR2 FQGTGA come from the germline V gene. V shed 2 bases and J shed 3 bases, with 7 bases lying between them. CDR3 size: 14 residues. The CDR3 sequence: CASSLLGDTGELFF. The CDR3 DNA is TGTGCCAGCAGCTTACTAGGGGACACCGGGGAGCTGTTTTTT. Full variable domain (remainder filled in from reference TRBV7-3 and TRBJ2-2): GAGVSQTPSNKVTEKGKYVELRCDPISGHTALYWYRQSLGQGPEFLIYFQGTGAADDSGLPNDRFFAVRPEGSVSTLKIQRTERGDSAVYLCASSLLGDTGELFFGEGSRLTVL.

The genes are TRBV6-5 and TRBJ2-7; 7 bases map to TRBD1. This CDR3 region has 13 residues. Per the germline V gene, CDR1 is MNHEY and CDR2 is SVGAGI. With V trimmed by 1 base and J by 6 bases, 3 bases remained unmatched. CDR3 region: CASSYYQGVEQYF. CDR3 sequence (DNA): TGTGCCAGCAGTTACTATCAGGGGGTCGAGCAGTACTTC.

Worth noting for this clone: The same CDR3 is also encoded by other DNA sequences in this sample. The V call is TRBV5-4, the J call TRBJ1-3; D gene uncertain. CDR3 length: 12 residues. Trimming removed 0 bases at V and 3 bases at J, with 1 base between. Germline V gene data show CDR1 as SGHNT and CDR2 as YYREEE (reference sequence). In nucleotides, the CDR3 is TGTGCCAGCAGCTTGGGTGGAAACACCATATATTTT. This sequence encodes CASSLGGNTIYF.

As concerns this clone: This specimen includes other DNA sequences encoding the same CDR3. The chain uses TRBV19 and TRBJ2-7, with 8 bases that match TRBD1. The ends lost 1 base at V and 6 bases at J; junction bases unmatched: 2. CDR3 length: 13 residues. The germline gives CDR1 LNHDA, CDR2 SQIVND (reference sequence). CDR3 region: CASSIVTGGEQYF. CDR3 bases: TGTGCCAGTAGTATAGTAACAGGGGGCGAGCAGTACTTC.

The chain recombines TRBV7-9 with TRBJ2-7; 7 bases agree with TRBD1. This CDR3 contains 17 residues. The germline CDR1 and CDR2 sequences are SEHNR and FQNEAQ (reference sequence). V gave up 4 bases and J gave up 3 bases; unmatched junction bases: 15. The CDR3 region has the DNA TGTGCCAGCAGCTCCGGACAGGTAAAAGGTATTTTCTACGAGCAGTACTTC. This encodes CASSSGQVKGIFYEQYF.

The chain has TRBV19 and TRBJ2-2; 10 bases fit TRBD2. V shed 2 bases, J shed 6 bases, and the junction held 6 bases outside the gene matches. This CDR3 is 16 amino acids long. Germline-derived CDR1 and CDR2 are LNHDA and SQIVND (reference sequence). The CDR3 nucleotides read TGTGCCAGTAGTATACAGGCTAGCGGGAGTCCCGGGGAGCTGTTTTTT. This translates into CASSIQASGSPGELFF.

The chain joins TRBV10-1 to TRBJ2-1, with TRBD2 matching over 10 bases. This CDR3 is built from 16 residues. Losses at the gene ends were 4 bases for V and 7 bases for J; bases not matched to a gene: 10. Germline CDR1 is WNHNN and CDR2 is SYGVQD (reference sequence). CDR3 bases: TGCGCCAGCAGTGTAGGGTCTCTAGCGGGAGTAAATGAGCAGTTCTTC. Encoded protein: CASSVGSLAGVNEQFF.

This clone was detected only once. The CDR3, as DNA: TGCGCCAGCAGCCAAGATAGGCCAGGGGGCTACACTGAAGCTTTCTTT. Protein: CASSQDRPGGYTEAFF. This chain links TRBV4-1 with TRBJ1-1; the match to TRBD1 covers 8 bases. Germline V gene lookup returns CDR1 MGHRA and CDR2 YSYEKL. J gave up 3 bases and V 0 bases, and 6 bases lay outside the gene matches. The CDR3 sequence is 16 residues long.

The chain recombines TRBV15 with TRBJ2-1; 10 bases are a match to TRBD2. J lost 10 bases, V lost 3 bases, and 9 bases had no gene match. The CDR3 extends over 15 amino acids. Germline V CDR1 and CDR2: LNHNV, YYDKDF (reference sequence). The CDR3 protein is CATSSGLAVPDEQFF. CDR3 in DNA: TGTGCCACCAGCAGTGGACTAGCGGTCCCAGACGAGCAGTTCTTC.

The chain links TRBV14 to TRBJ2-7; D remains ambiguous. This CDR3 comprises 15 residues. CDR1 and CDR2 (germline): SGHDN, FVKESK. V lost 4 bases and J lost 3, with 16 bases in between. The CDR3 sequence is CASSLEIMPYYEQYF. The CDR3 bases are TGTGCCAGCAGCCTCGAGATAATGCCGTACTACGAGCAGTACTTC.

The chain combines TRBV11-2 with TRBJ2-7, with 8 bases that match TRBD2. V shed 1 base, J shed 3 bases, and the junction held 8 bases outside the gene matches. Germline V gene sequence: CDR1 SGHAT, CDR2 FQNNGV. The CDR3 runs 16 residues. CDR3 residues: CASSLARAGAVYEQYF. CDR3 nucleotide sequence: TGTGCCAGCAGCTTAGCGAGAGCGGGGGCGGTCTACGAGCAGTACTTC.

The J gene is TRBJ1-2, the V gene TRBV2; 11 bases match TRBD1. J lost 5 bases, V lost 7 bases, and 6 bases had no gene match. Germline-derived CDR1 and CDR2 are SNHLY and FYNNEI. The length of the CDR3 is 14 residues. As DNA, the CDR3 is TGTGCCAGCATTGGGACAGGGGGTCTGTATGGCTACACCTTC. Protein: CASIGTGGLYGYTF.

About this clone: The sample has other DNA sequences that encode this CDR3 too. The CDR3 sequence is CASSILGTGELFF. In nucleotides, the CDR3 is TGTGCCAGTAGTATTTTGGGGACCGGGGAGCTGTTTTTT. The gene calls are TRBV19 and TRBJ2-2; no reliable D call. Germline V lookup: CDR1 LNHDA, CDR2 SQIVND (reference sequence). The V end lost 3 bases, the J end lost 5 bases, and 7 bases lay between the germline ends. The CDR3 contains 13 residues.

This rearrangement joins TRBV6-6 to TRBJ2-7; TRBD1 agrees at 9 bases. With 8 bases clipped from V and 4 bases from J, the junction kept 3 bases outside the gene matches. Germline V CDR1 and CDR2: MNHNY, SVGAGI (reference sequence). The CDR3 is 12 amino acids. In DNA form, the CDR3 reads TGTGCCAGCGGGGACAGGGTGTACGAGCAGTACTTC. It translates to CASGDRVYEQYF.

Comments on this clone: This sample includes further DNA sequences coding for the same CDR3. V usage is TRBV5-6 and J usage is TRBJ2-7, with D possibly TRBD1 on 6 matching bases. V lost 3 bases to trimming and J lost 2 bases, with 9 bases between them. The CDR3 has 13 residues. The germline CDR1 and CDR2 sequences are SGHDT and YYEEEE. The CDR3 loop is CASSWDKTYEQYF. DNA of the CDR3: TGTGCCAGCAGCTGGGACAAAACCTACGAGCAGTACTTC.